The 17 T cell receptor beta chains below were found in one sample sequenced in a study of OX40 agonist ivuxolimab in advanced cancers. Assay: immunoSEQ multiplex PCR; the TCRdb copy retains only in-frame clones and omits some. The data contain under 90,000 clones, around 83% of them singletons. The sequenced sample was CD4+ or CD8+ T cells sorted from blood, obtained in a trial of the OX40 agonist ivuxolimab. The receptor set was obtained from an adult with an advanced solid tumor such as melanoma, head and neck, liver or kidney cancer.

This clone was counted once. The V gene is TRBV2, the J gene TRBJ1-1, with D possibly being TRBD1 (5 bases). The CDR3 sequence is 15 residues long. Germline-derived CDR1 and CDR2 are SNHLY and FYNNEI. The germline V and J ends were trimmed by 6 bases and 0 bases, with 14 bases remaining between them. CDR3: CASRVSGAVNTEAFF. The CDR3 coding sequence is TGTGCCAGCAGGGTGAGTGGGGCCGTGAACACTGAAGCTTTCTTT.

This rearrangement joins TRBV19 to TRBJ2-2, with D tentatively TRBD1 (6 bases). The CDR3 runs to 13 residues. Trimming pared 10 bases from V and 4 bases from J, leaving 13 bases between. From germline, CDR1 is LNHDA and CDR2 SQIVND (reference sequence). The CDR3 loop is CATTRTVTGELFF. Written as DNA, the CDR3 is TGTGCCACTACAAGGACAGTCACCGGGGAGCTGTTTTTT.

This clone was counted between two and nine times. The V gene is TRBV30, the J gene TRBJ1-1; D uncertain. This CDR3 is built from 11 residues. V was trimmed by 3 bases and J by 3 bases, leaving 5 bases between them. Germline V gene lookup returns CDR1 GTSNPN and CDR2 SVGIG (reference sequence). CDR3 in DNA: TGTGCCTGGAGGCGGCACACTGAAGCTTTCTTT. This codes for CAWRRHTEAFF.

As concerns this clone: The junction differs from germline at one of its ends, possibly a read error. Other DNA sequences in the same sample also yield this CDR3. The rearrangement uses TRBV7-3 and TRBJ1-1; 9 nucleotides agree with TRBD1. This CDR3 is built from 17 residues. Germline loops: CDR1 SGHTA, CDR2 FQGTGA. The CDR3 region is CASSFVTGTGRSTEAFF. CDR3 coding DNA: TGTGCCAGCAGCTTCGTGACCGGGACAGGGAGGAGCACTGAAGCCTTCTTT.

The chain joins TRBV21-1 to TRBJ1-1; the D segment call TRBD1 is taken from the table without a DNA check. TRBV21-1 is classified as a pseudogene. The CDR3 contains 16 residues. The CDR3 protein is CASSEAETGENTEAFF. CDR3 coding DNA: TGTGCCAGCAGCGAGGCAGAGACAGGGGAGAACACTGAAGCTTTCTTT.

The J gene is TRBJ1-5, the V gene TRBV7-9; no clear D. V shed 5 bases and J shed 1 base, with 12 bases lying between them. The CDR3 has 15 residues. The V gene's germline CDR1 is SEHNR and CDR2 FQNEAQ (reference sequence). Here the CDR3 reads CASSRDTNSNQPQHF. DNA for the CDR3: TGTGCCAGCAGCCGCGACACGAACAGCAATCAGCCCCAGCATTTT.

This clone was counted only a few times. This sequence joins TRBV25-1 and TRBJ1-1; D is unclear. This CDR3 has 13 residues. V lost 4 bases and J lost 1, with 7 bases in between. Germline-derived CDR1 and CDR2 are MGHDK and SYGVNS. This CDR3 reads CASSGLANTEAFF. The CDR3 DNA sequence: TGTGCCAGCAGTGGGTTGGCGAACACTGAAGCTTTCTTT.

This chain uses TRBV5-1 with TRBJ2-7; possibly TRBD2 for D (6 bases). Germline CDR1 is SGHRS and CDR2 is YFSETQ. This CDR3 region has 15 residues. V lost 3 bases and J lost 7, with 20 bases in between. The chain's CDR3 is CASSWGGGNPPEQYF. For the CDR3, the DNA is TGCGCCAGCAGCTGGGGTGGGGGGAACCCCCCAGAGCAGTACTTC.

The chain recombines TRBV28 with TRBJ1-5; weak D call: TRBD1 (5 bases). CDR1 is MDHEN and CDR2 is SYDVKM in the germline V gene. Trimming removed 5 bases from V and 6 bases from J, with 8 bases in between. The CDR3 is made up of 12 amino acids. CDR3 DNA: TGTGCCAGCAGTCTACAGGCTCAGCCCCAGCATTTT. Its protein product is CASSLQAQPQHF.

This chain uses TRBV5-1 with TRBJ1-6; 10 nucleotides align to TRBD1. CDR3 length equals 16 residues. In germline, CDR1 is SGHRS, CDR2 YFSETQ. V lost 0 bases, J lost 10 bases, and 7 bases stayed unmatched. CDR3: CASSLDWGQGSSPLHF. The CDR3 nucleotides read TGCGCCAGCAGCTTGGACTGGGGACAGGGGAGCTCACCCCTCCACTTT.

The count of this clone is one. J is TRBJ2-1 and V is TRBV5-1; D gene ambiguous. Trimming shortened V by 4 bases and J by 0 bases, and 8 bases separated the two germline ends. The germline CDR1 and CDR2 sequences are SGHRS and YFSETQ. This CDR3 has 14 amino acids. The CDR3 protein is CASSRESSYNEQFF. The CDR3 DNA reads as TGCGCCAGCAGCCGCGAGAGCTCCTACAATGAGCAGTTCTTC.

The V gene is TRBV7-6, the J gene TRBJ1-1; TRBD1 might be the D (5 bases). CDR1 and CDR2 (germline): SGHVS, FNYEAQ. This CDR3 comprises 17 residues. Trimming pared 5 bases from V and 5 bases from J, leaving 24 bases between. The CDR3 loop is CASSPQPRRGGDTEAFF. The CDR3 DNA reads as TGTGCCAGCAGCCCTCAACCCCGACGGGGAGGGGATACTGAAGCTTTCTTT.

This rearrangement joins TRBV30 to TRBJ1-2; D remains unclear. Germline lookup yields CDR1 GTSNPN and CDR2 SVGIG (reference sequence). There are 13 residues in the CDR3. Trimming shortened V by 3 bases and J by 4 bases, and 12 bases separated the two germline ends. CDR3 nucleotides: TGTGCCTGGAGGCTGGAAGTTCCCTATGGCTACACCTTC. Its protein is CAWRLEVPYGYTF.

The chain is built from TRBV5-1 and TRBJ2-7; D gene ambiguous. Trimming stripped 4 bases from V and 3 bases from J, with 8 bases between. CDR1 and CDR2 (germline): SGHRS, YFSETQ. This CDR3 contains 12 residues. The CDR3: CASSRNLYEQYF. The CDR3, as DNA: TGCGCCAGCAGCCGCAACCTCTACGAGCAGTACTTC.

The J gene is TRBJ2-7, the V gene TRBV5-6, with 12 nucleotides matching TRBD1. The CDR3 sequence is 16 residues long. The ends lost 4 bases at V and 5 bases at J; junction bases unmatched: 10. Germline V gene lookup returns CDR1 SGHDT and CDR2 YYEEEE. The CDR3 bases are TGTGCCAGCAGCCTAGGGATGGGGACAGGGGGCGACGAGCAGTACTTC. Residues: CASSLGMGTGGDEQYF.

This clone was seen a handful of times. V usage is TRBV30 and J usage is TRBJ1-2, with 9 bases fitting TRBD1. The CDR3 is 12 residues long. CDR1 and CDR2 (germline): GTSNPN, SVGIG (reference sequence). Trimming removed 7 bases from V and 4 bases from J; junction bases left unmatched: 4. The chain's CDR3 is CALDRGGYGYTF. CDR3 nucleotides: TGTGCCTTGGACAGGGGAGGCTATGGCTACACCTTC.

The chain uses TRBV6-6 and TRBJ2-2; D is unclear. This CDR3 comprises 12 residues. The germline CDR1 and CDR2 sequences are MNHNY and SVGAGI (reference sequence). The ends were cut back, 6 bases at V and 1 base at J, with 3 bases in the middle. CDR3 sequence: CASRWNTGELFF. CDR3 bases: TGTGCCAGCAGGTGGAACACCGGGGAGCTGTTTTTT.